Following are 14 T cell receptor beta chains from one sample sequenced in a study of blood T cell repertoires in COVID-19. Profiling relied on immunoSEQ multiplex PCR, and the TCRdb table lists in-frame clones only, not all of them. Counted here are a few hundred thousand clones, around 82% occurring once; the ten biggest clones make up approximately 1.3%. Specimen: peripheral blood. The receptors were sampled from a woman between 45 and 65 years old with acute or convalescent COVID-19.

This clone was seen only once. V usage is TRBV2 and J usage is TRBJ1-1, with D uncertain. There are 12 residues in the CDR3. Germline values: CDR1 SNHLY, CDR2 FYNNEI. V was clipped by 8 bases and J by 6 bases, with 13 bases between them. Here the CDR3 DNA reads TGTGCCAGCGACCAAGAAGAGGCTGAAGCTTTCTTT. Translation gives CASDQEEAEAFF.

The chain links TRBV14 to TRBJ1-4; D is perhaps TRBD1 (6 bases). The germline CDR1 and CDR2 sequences are SGHDN and FVKESK. The CDR3 extends over 17 amino acids. Deletions cut 3 bases from V and 7 bases from J, with 21 bases between. The CDR3 is CASSHIGGVTWSEKLFF. CDR3 nucleotides: TGTGCCAGCAGCCACATAGGGGGAGTAACTTGGAGTGAAAAACTGTTTTTT.

This clone was seen a single time. The chain uses TRBV29-1 and TRBJ2-1, with D possibly TRBD2 on 7 matching bases. Looked up from germline, CDR1 is SQVTM and CDR2 is ANQGSEA. The CDR3 totals 16 residues. Between the trimmed V and J ends, which lost 8 bases and 2 bases, there was a span of 22 bases. CDR3 sequence: CSTPSGGGTAYNEQFF. CDR3 coding DNA: TGCAGCACCCCATCGGGGGGCGGGACGGCCTACAATGAGCAGTTCTTC.

The chain carries TRBV9 and TRBJ2-7, with D uncertain. V dropped 0 bases and J dropped 1 base, with 5 bases sitting between them. There are 13 residues in the CDR3. The germline V gene has CDR1 SGDLS and CDR2 YYNGEE. The CDR3 sequence is CASSVEASYEQYF. The DNA of the CDR3 is TGTGCCAGCAGCGTAGAAGCGTCCTACGAGCAGTACTTC.

The chain employs TRBV4-2 and TRBJ2-7; D unresolved. The CDR3 length is 14 residues. V lost 0 bases and J lost 0, with 6 bases in between. Germline CDR1 and CDR2: LGHNA and YNFKEQ. The CDR3 coding sequence is TGTGCCAGCAGCCAAGAGCGTTCCTCCTACGAGCAGTACTTC. Translation: CASSQERSSYEQYF.

This chain joins TRBV29-1 and TRBJ2-5; 16 bases align to TRBD2. In germline, CDR1 is SQVTM, CDR2 ANQGSEA. The junction had 5 bases not matched to a gene; V was cut back by 6 bases and J by 4 bases. CDR3 size: 15 residues. The CDR3, as DNA: TGCAGCGTGTTGGGGACTAGCGGGGGGGTAGAGACCCAGTACTTC. Translating gives CSVLGTSGGVETQYF.

This clone turned up a few times. V is TRBV19 and J is TRBJ1-2; D perhaps matches TRBD1 (6 bases). This CDR3 contains 13 residues. V dropped 6 bases and J dropped 1 base, with 9 bases sitting between them. Germline CDR1 is LNHDA and CDR2 is SQIVND (reference sequence). This chain's CDR3 is CASRGQFNYGYTF. In DNA form, the CDR3 reads TGTGCCAGTAGAGGACAGTTTAACTATGGCTACACCTTC.

This sequence joins TRBV29-1 and TRBJ1-4; 10 bases fit TRBD1. The CDR3 totals 13 residues. Germline lookup yields CDR1 SQVTM and CDR2 ANQGSEA. V dropped 7 bases and J dropped 6; count of bases not matched to a gene: 5. The CDR3 nucleotides are TGCAGCGCTCGGGGGACAGGGGATGAAAAACTGTTTTTT. Residues: CSARGTGDEKLFF.

This chain uses TRBV5-1 with TRBJ2-7, with D perhaps matching TRBD2 (6 bases). The germline V and J ends were trimmed by 7 bases and 2 bases, with 19 bases remaining between them. The CDR3 extends over 15 amino acids. Germline V gene data show CDR1 as SGHRS and CDR2 as YFSETQ. As DNA, the CDR3 is TGCGCCAGCCAGGAGGGACCAGGTGGGACCTACGAGCAGTACTTC. It yields the protein CASQEGPGGTYEQYF.

This chain joins TRBV27 and TRBJ2-7, with 10 positions matching TRBD1. V dropped 5 bases and J dropped 7; count of bases not matched to a gene: 5. The CDR3 has 13 residues. CDR1 is MNHEY, CDR2 SMNVEV, per germline (reference sequence). Written as DNA, the CDR3 is TGTGCCAGCAGTCGACAGGGGGCGCGGGAGCAGTACTTC. Translating gives CASSRQGAREQYF.

The chain has TRBV23-1 and TRBJ2-7; possible D gene TRBD2, 5 bases. TRBV23-1 is filed as an ORF, its function uncertain. The CDR3 is made up of 15 amino acids. Trimming stripped 0 bases from V and 4 bases from J, with 13 bases between. The CDR3: CASSQSWRYGYEQYV. The CDR3 DNA reads TGCGCCAGCAGTCAATCTTGGAGGTATGGGTACGAGCAGTACGTC.

Only one count was recorded for this clone. The CDR3 nucleotides read TGTGCCAGCAGTCAATCTGGGGCCAACGTCCTGACTTTC. This gives the protein CASSQSGANVLTF. V gene TRBV2 combines with J gene TRBJ2-6, with D unclear. CDR1 SNHLY and CDR2 FYNNEI come from the germline V gene. The CDR3 covers 13 residues. V lost 5 bases, J lost 1 base, and 3 bases lay in between. Together with reference TRBV2 and TRBJ2-6, the CDR3 gives the full variable domain: EPEVTQTPSHQVTQMGQEVILRCVPISNHLYFYWYRQILGQKVEFLVSFYNNEISEKSEIFDDQFSVERPDGSNFTLKIRSTKLEDSAMYFCASSQSGANVLTFGAGSRLTVL.

The rearrangement joins TRBV7-2 to TRBJ1-3; D gene unclear. The CDR3 has 14 residues. V shed 1 base and J shed 2 bases, with 6 bases lying between them. Germline CDR1 reads SGHTA; CDR2 reads FQGNSA. CDR3 coding DNA: TGTGCCAGCAGCTTAGATTCAACTGGAAACACCATATATTTT. Its protein is CASSLDSTGNTIYF.

J is TRBJ2-2 and V is TRBV7-7, with a weak D call TRBD1 (6 bases). Trimming cost V 2 bases and J 2 bases, with 9 bases left between them. Germline V lookup: CDR1 SSHAT, CDR2 FNYEAQ (reference sequence). The CDR3 runs to 15 residues. The CDR3 reads CASSLTGQNTGELFF. The DNA of the CDR3 is TGTGCCAGCAGCTTAACGGGACAAAACACCGGGGAGCTGTTTTTT.